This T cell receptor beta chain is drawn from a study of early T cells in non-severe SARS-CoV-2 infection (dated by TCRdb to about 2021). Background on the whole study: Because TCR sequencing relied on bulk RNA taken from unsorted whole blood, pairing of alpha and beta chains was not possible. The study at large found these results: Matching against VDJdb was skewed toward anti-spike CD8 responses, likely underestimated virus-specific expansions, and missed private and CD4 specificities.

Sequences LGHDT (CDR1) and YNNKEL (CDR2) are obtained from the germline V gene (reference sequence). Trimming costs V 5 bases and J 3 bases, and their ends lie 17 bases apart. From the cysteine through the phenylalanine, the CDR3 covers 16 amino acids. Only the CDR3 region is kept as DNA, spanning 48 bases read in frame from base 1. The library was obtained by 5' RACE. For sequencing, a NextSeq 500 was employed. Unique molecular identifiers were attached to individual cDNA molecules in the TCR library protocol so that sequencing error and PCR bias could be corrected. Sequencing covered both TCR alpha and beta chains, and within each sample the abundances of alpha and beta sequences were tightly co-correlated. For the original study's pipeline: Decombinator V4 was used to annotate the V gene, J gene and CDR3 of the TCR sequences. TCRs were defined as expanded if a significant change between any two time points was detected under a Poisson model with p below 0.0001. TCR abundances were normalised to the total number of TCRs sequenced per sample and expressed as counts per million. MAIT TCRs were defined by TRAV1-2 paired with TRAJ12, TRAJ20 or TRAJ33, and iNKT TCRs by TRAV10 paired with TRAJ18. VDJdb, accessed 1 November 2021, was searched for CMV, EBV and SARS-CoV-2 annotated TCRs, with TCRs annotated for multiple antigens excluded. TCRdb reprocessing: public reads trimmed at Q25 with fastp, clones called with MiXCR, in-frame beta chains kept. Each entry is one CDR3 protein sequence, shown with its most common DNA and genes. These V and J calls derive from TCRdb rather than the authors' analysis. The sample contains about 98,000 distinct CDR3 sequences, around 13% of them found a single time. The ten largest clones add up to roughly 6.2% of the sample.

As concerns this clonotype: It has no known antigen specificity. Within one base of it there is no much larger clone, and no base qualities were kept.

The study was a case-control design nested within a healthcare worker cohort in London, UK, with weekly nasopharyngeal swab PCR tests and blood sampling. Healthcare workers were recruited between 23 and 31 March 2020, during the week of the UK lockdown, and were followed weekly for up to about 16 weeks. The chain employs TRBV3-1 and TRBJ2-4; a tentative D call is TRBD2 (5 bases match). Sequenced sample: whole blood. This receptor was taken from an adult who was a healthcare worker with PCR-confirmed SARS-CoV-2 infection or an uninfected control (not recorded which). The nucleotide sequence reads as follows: TGTGCCAGCAGCTACACCGGGAATTTCGGCAAAAACATTCAGTACTTC. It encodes CASSYTGNFGKNIQYF.